These 26 T cell receptor beta chains originate from one sample sequenced in a study of response to subunit inactivated influenza vaccine. TCRdb called the RT-PCR reads again in MiXCR, with one record for every CDR3 protein. The sample has 500,000 to 750,000 distinct CDR3 sequences, less than 15% seen once. The starting material was PBMCs from blood, obtained about 12 days after vaccination. The receptors were gathered from a man aged 45-65 years who received an inactivated influenza vaccine.

This clonotype showed up many times. The V call is TRBV7-2, the J call TRBJ2-5; a possible D gene is TRBD2 (6 bases). Deletions cut 1 base from V and 5 bases from J, with 11 bases between. Germline assignment: CDR1 SGHTA and CDR2 FQGNSA. There are 14 residues in the CDR3. The DNA for the CDR3 is TGTGCCAGCAGCTTAGGGAGGGCCGGTGAGACCCAGTACTTC. It translates to CASSLGRAGETQYF.

The chain is built from TRBV5-6 and TRBJ2-5; no reliable D call. From germline, CDR1 is SGHDT and CDR2 YYEEEE. The length of the CDR3 is 12 residues. Trimming removed 4 bases at V and 13 bases at J, with 17 bases between. The CDR3 region is CASSTRDWYLYF. CDR3 in DNA: TGTGCCAGCAGCACACGTGACTGGTATCTGTACTTC. The complete variable domain, with remaining parts taken from reference TRBV5-6 and TRBJ2-5, reads DAGVTQSPTHLIKTRGQQVTLRCSPKSGHDTVSWYQQALGQGPQFIFQYYEEEERQRGNFPDRFSGHQFPNYSSELNVNALLLGDSALYLCASSTRDWYLYFGPGTRLLVL.

The chain links TRBV29-1 to TRBJ2-5; D ambiguous. V was cut by 6 bases and J by 1 base, with 9 bases left in between. The CDR3 is 12 amino acids. Germline V gene sequence: CDR1 SQVTM, CDR2 ANQGSEA. CDR3 nucleotides: TGCAGCGTCGAACCACTCCAAGAGACCCAGTACTTC. It specifies CSVEPLQETQYF.

The rearrangement links TRBV7-2 to TRBJ1-3; TRBD1 is a possible D gene (6 bases). Germline V lookup: CDR1 SGHTA, CDR2 FQGNSA. Trimming pared 0 bases from V and 11 bases from J, leaving 17 bases between. The CDR3 spans 15 residues. CDR3 amino acids: CASSLARGPGVAIYF. Here the CDR3 DNA reads TGTGCCAGCAGCTTAGCCAGGGGCCCCGGGGTCGCCATATATTTT.

This clonotype was seen only a few times. The CDR3 DNA is TGCGCCAGCAGCAGATGGACAGGGCTGGACGAGCAGTACTTC. This gives the protein CASSRWTGLDEQYF. This sequence joins TRBV5-1 and TRBJ2-7; TRBD1 matches at 8 bases. The CDR3 covers 14 residues. Germline V gene lookup returns CDR1 SGHRS and CDR2 YFSETQ. Germline trimming cut 4 bases from V and 5 bases from J; bases unmatched to any gene: 8.

In its sample, this clonotype was seen a few times. The chain has TRBV11-1 and TRBJ2-3, with TRBD2 matching over 11 bases. This CDR3 spans 18 amino acids. The junction had 8 bases not matched to a gene; V was cut back by 0 bases and J by 3 bases. CDR1 and CDR2 from the germline V gene are SGHAT and FQDESV (reference sequence). CDR3 coding DNA: TGTGCCAGCAGCTTAGCTTTTTCGACTAGCGGGACGACAGATACGCAGTATTTT. It yields the protein CASSLAFSTSGTTDTQYF. The full variable domain, rest sourced from reference TRBV11-1 and TRBJ2-3, is EAEVAQSPRYKITEKSQAVAFWCDPISGHATLYWYRQILGQGPELLVQFQDESVVDDSQLPKDRFSAERLKGVDSTLKIQPAELGDSAMYLCASSLAFSTSGTTDTQYFGPGTRLTVL.

The V call is TRBV29-1, the J call TRBJ2-7; D unclear. The CDR3 is 14 residues long. V lost 0 bases, J lost 2 bases, and 11 bases lay in between. Germline V lookup: CDR1 SQVTM, CDR2 ANQGSEA. The CDR3 DNA reads as TGCAGCGTTGAAGATAGGGCAGAGACCTACGAGCAGTACTTC. The encoded protein is CSVEDRAETYEQYF.

The J gene is TRBJ1-5, the V gene TRBV28; tentative D call: TRBD1 (6 bases). The CDR3 length is 15 residues. CDR1 is MDHEN, CDR2 SYDVKM, per germline. The V and J ends lost 7 bases and 6 bases respectively, with 19 bases between them. DNA for the CDR3: TGTGCCAGCACCCCTCATCGGCAGGGGCTTCAGCCCCAGCATTTT. It codes for CASTPHRQGLQPQHF.

This clonotype appeared a few times. V and J are TRBV14 and TRBJ2-5; no clear D. Trimming stripped 4 bases from V and 3 bases from J, with 12 bases between. Germline-derived CDR1 and CDR2 are SGHDN and FVKESK. The CDR3 runs to 14 residues. The CDR3, as DNA: TGTGCCAGCAGCCCAGTGGGGTGGGAAGAGACCCAGTACTTC. This translates into CASSPVGWEETQYF.

The V call is TRBV6-2 or TRBV6-3, the J call TRBJ2-7; no clear D. The CDR3 covers 14 residues. V lost 6 bases to trimming and J lost 3 bases, with 15 bases between them. Per the germline V gene, CDR1 is MNHEY and CDR2 is SVGEGT. The CDR3 DNA follows: TGTGCCAGCAGGAAAAACGGCAGGAACTACGAGCAGTACTTC. Amino acid sequence: CASRKNGRNYEQYF.

The rearrangement links TRBV21-1 to TRBJ2-2; the D call TRBD1 from the table was never checked on the DNA. TRBV21-1 is tagged as a pseudogene. The CDR3 has 15 residues. The CDR3 DNA reads as TGTGCCAGCAGCAAAGAAGGGGGCGAAGCCGGGGAGCTGTTTTTT. It encodes CASSKEGGEAGELFF.

The CDR3 DNA is TGCAGTGTTGGGGGAGCACGGGGGAGCTCCTACGAGCAGTACTTC. It encodes CSVGGARGSSYEQYF. The chain recombines TRBV20-1 with TRBJ2-7, with D possibly matching TRBD2 (6 bases). Germline CDR1 reads DFQATT; CDR2 reads SNEGSKA (reference sequence). The CDR3 loop spans 15 amino acids. Trimming stripped 7 bases from V and 0 bases from J, with 19 bases between.

This clonotype was seen a few times. The CDR3 sequence is CASSLDDASYNEQFF. CDR3 nucleotides: TGCGCCAGCAGCTTGGATGACGCATCCTACAATGAGCAGTTCTTC. The gene calls are TRBV5-1 and TRBJ2-1; unclear D gene. V gave up 0 bases and J gave up 1 base, with 8 bases separating them. Germline CDR1 and CDR2: SGHRS and YFSETQ. This CDR3 is built from 15 residues.

This clonotype showed up just a few times. The chain couples TRBV19 to TRBJ2-7; 7 bases agree with TRBD2. Trimming took 6 bases from V and 3 from J; bases not matched to a gene: 5. This CDR3 region has 13 residues. Germline V gives CDR1 LNHDA, CDR2 SQIVND (reference sequence). CDR3 bases: TGTGCCAGTAGGCGAGCGGGGAACTACGAGCAGTACTTC. Its translation is CASRRAGNYEQYF. Filled out from reference TRBV19 and TRBJ2-7, the complete variable domain reads DGGITQSPKYLFRKEGQNVTLSCEQNLNHDAMYWYRQDPGQGLRLIYYSQIVNDFQKGDIAEGYSVSREKKESFPLTVTSAQKNPTAFYLCASRRAGNYEQYFGPGTRLTVT.

This clonotype came up many times. The rearrangement joins TRBV28 to TRBJ2-3; TRBD2 agrees at 10 bases. V lost 1 base and J lost 7; bases outside the gene matches: 8. The germline V gene has CDR1 MDHEN and CDR2 SYDVKM. This CDR3 spans 16 amino acids. The CDR3 reads CASSLSASGSVNTQYF. The CDR3 DNA reads TGTGCCAGCAGTTTATCGGCTAGCGGGAGCGTAAATACGCAGTATTTT.

A few counts support this clonotype. This sequence joins TRBV20-1 and TRBJ2-7, with 8 bases that match TRBD1. Trimming at V came to 6 bases and at J to 5 bases, leaving 12 bases not matched to a gene. CDR1 and CDR2 from the germline V gene are DFQATT and SNEGSKA (reference sequence). This CDR3 has 14 residues. The CDR3 bases are TGCAGTGCGAGCAGACAGGGGACTGTCCACGAGCAGTACTTC. It yields the protein CSASRQGTVHEQYF.

The table lists this clonotype with a few counts. This chain links TRBV30 with TRBJ2-2; TRBD1 agrees at 9 bases. V lost 5 bases to trimming and J lost 0 bases; unmatched junction nucleotides: 4. CDR3 length: 15 amino acids. CDR1 GTSNPN and CDR2 SVGIG come from the germline V gene (reference sequence). DNA for the CDR3: TGTGCCTGGGGGACAGGGACAGCGAACACCGGGGAGCTGTTTTTT. It specifies CAWGTGTANTGELFF.

This clonotype was recorded a few times. The chain employs TRBV7-2 and TRBJ2-7; weak D call: TRBD1 (6 bases). V shed 3 bases and J shed 1 base, with 10 bases lying between them. CDR1 is SGHTA and CDR2 is FQGNSA in the germline V gene. The CDR3 length is 14 residues. The CDR3 nucleotides read TGTGCCAGCAGCTTTGGGACAATTTCCTACGAGCAGTACTTC. This gives the protein CASSFGTISYEQYF.

The chain links TRBV29-1 to TRBJ2-2; D could derive from TRBD1 or TRBD2 (5 bases each). In germline, CDR1 is SQVTM, CDR2 ANQGSEA. Trimming left V 7 bases short and J 2 bases short, with 14 bases between. This CDR3 has 14 amino acids. CDR3 sequence (DNA): TGCAGCGCTACCGGGACGAGTAACACCGGGGAGCTGTTTTTT. This encodes CSATGTSNTGELFF.

CDR3 amino acids: CASSSMGGQSNEQFF. DNA for the CDR3: TGTGCCAGCAGTTCCATGGGTGGTCAGAGCAATGAGCAGTTCTTC. V gene TRBV6-4 combines with J gene TRBJ2-1; D gene ambiguous. V was clipped by 5 bases and J by 6 bases, with 17 bases between them. Germline-derived CDR1 and CDR2 are MRHNA and SNTAGT. The CDR3 has 15 amino acids.

This chain links TRBV27 with TRBJ1-1, with TRBD1 matching 11 bases. The CDR3 runs 13 residues. With V trimmed by 5 bases and J by 10 bases, 6 bases remained unmatched. From germline, CDR1 is MNHEY and CDR2 SMNVEV (reference sequence). Written as DNA, the CDR3 is TGTGCCAGCAGTCCCCCGGGACAGGGGGGAGCTTTCTTT. Its protein is CASSPPGQGGAFF.

CDR3 in DNA: TGCGCCAGCAGCTTAGGACAGTCTTCAACTAATGAAAAACTGTTTTTT. Encoded protein: CASSLGQSSTNEKLFF. The chain couples TRBV5-1 to TRBJ1-4; D might be TRBD1 (6 bases). This CDR3 is 16 amino acids long. The germline CDR1 and CDR2 sequences are SGHRS and YFSETQ. V lost 2 bases, J lost 0 bases, and 11 bases lay in between.

The genes are TRBV7-9 and TRBJ2-7; 10 nucleotides align to TRBD2. This CDR3 comprises 14 residues. Per germline, CDR1 SEHNR and CDR2 FQNEAQ (reference sequence). V was pared by 5 bases and J by 6 bases, with 7 bases of the junction left unmatched. CDR3 nucleotides: TGTGCCAGCAGCCCTAGCGGGAGTCGCTCCGAGCAGTACTTC. Protein product: CASSPSGSRSEQYF.

This chain uses TRBV28 with TRBJ1-1, with D perhaps TRBD1 (5 bases). V shed 3 bases and J shed 0 bases, with 14 bases lying between them. CDR3 size: 16 residues. Per the germline V gene, CDR1 is MDHEN and CDR2 is SYDVKM. The CDR3 is CASSFRGGNMNTEAFF. The CDR3 DNA follows: TGTGCCAGCAGTTTTCGGGGGGGTAACATGAACACTGAAGCTTTCTTT.

The chain carries TRBV28 and TRBJ2-6; D assignment may be TRBD1 or TRBD2 (5 bases each). Trimming pared 4 bases from V and 0 bases from J, leaving 19 bases between. The CDR3 sequence is 19 residues long. CDR1 is MDHEN, CDR2 SYDVKM, per germline. The DNA of the CDR3 is TGTGCCAGCAGTTCCGTAAGGGTCAGGGAGAGCTCTGGGGCCAACGTCCTGACTTTC. This codes for CASSSVRVRESSGANVLTF.

The table lists this clonotype with a few counts. The chain links TRBV14 to TRBJ2-1; D is unresolved. V was shortened by 0 bases and J by 6 bases, with 9 bases between the two germline ends. Germline CDR1 is SGHDN and CDR2 is FVKESK. This CDR3 spans 14 amino acids. The CDR3 here is CASSQDRASNEQFF. For the CDR3, the DNA is TGTGCCAGCAGCCAAGATCGGGCTAGCAATGAGCAGTTCTTC.